The 27 T cell receptor beta chains below all came from one sample that was sequenced in a study of human T cells and chemical hapten exposure. The sample's time point: patch test 3, about 24 weeks after DPC sensitization. This sample's treatment: therapeutic diphenylcyclopropenone sensitization with weekly scalp DPC. One entry per CDR3 protein results from TCRdb running MiXCR on the RACE reads. The table lists about 190,000 distinct CDR3 sequences, about 22% of them singletons. The sequenced sample was whole blood, obtained in connection with sensitization to the hapten diphenylcyclopropenone (DPC). The origin of the receptors is a woman aged 35 to 49 with alopecia areata. Some clones in this sample may be carry-over from other donors' samples.

J is TRBJ2-1 and V is TRBV12-3 or TRBV12-4, with 10 bases aligning to TRBD2. Losses at the gene ends were 6 bases for V and 8 bases for J; bases not matched to a gene: 7. The CDR3 is 14 residues long. This CDR3 is CASRQAGGTDEQFF. The CDR3 DNA reads TGTGCCAGCAGACAAGCGGGAGGGACGGATGAGCAGTTCTTC.

This clonotype was found a few times. The chain recombines TRBV30 with TRBJ1-5, with 11 bases identical to TRBD1. This CDR3 region has 17 residues. Germline assignment: CDR1 GTSNPN and CDR2 SVGIG (reference sequence). The junction had 4 bases not matched to a gene; V was cut back by 0 bases and J by 0 bases. The CDR3 DNA reads as TGTGCCTGGAGTGTCGGACAGGGGGCACTTAGCAATCAGCCCCAGCATTTT. Translation: CAWSVGQGALSNQPQHF.

The chain carries TRBV10-3 and TRBJ2-1; D not resolved. CDR1 and CDR2 (germline): ENHRY, SYGVKD. V lost 5 bases and J lost 7, with 9 bases in between. The CDR3 extends over 12 amino acids. In nucleotides, the CDR3 is TGTGCCATCAGTCCGAACCGGAATGAGCAGTTCTTC. Amino acids: CAISPNRNEQFF.

This clonotype has ten or more counts. The chain joins TRBV11-2 to TRBJ2-3, with D possibly TRBD2 on 8 matching bases. CDR1 SGHAT and CDR2 FQNNGV come from the germline V gene. The CDR3 spans 15 residues. V dropped 5 bases and J dropped 1 base, with 13 bases sitting between them. CDR3 in amino acids: CASSGSGTGTDTQYF. As DNA, the CDR3 is TGTGCCAGCAGCGGTAGCGGGACAGGCACAGATACGCAGTATTTT.

This clonotype was seen ten or more times. This chain joins TRBV7-2 and TRBJ2-2; D gene ambiguous. The V end lost 6 bases, the J end lost 3 bases, and 5 bases lay between the germline ends. CDR1 is SGHTA and CDR2 is FQGNSA in the germline V gene. There are 12 residues in the CDR3. The CDR3 is CASSSYTGELFF. In DNA, the CDR3 is TGTGCCAGCAGTTCTTACACCGGGGAGCTGTTTTTT.

CDR3 residues: CAGRMAGGDTQYF. In DNA form, the CDR3 reads TGTGCCGGCCGGATGGCGGGAGGTGATACGCAGTATTTT. The gene calls are TRBV6-2 or TRBV6-3 and TRBJ2-3; 8 bases agree with TRBD2. V was clipped by 11 bases and J by 6 bases; unmatched bases: 10. This CDR3 is built from 13 residues. Per germline, CDR1 MNHEY and CDR2 SVGEGT.

CDR3 residues: CASSLPSGSYNEQFF. The CDR3 DNA reads as TGCGCCAGCAGCTTGCCCAGCGGGAGTTACAATGAGCAGTTCTTC. V gene TRBV5-1 combines with J gene TRBJ2-1; 8 bases are a match to TRBD2. Trimming removed 1 base from V and 4 bases from J; junction bases left unmatched: 4. In germline, CDR1 is SGHRS, CDR2 YFSETQ. The CDR3 loop spans 15 amino acids.

The chain joins TRBV2 to TRBJ2-3, with D possibly TRBD1 on 6 matching bases. The CDR3 consists of 14 residues. The ends were cut back, 4 bases at V and 2 bases at J, with 10 bases in the middle. Germline lookup yields CDR1 SNHLY and CDR2 FYNNEI. CDR3 nucleotide sequence: TGTGCCAGCAGTGGGACAGTTCCCACAGATACGCAGTATTTT. It codes for CASSGTVPTDTQYF.

The chain is built from TRBV7-2 and TRBJ2-1, with TRBD2 identical over 15 bases. The CDR3 is 18 amino acids. Germline V gene lookup returns CDR1 SGHTA and CDR2 FQGNSA. Trimming at V came to 1 base and at J to 7 bases, leaving 8 bases not matched to a gene. As DNA, the CDR3 is TGTGCCAGCAGCTTAGACGGACTAGCGGGAGGGGGTAGGAATGAGCAGTTCTTC. Its translation: CASSLDGLAGGGRNEQFF.

This clonotype appeared a few times. The chain is built from TRBV27 and TRBJ2-3, with a possible D match to TRBD1 (5 bases). There are 14 residues in the CDR3. Germline CDR1 is MNHEY and CDR2 is SMNVEV (reference sequence). Between the trimmed V and J ends, which lost 3 bases and 4 bases, there was a span of 11 bases. The CDR3 spells CASSFVGVADTQYF. Written as DNA, the CDR3 is TGTGCCAGCAGTTTCGTAGGGGTCGCAGATACGCAGTATTTT.

The V gene is TRBV27, the J gene TRBJ1-2; TRBD1 aligns across 10 bases. Germline CDR1 reads MNHEY; CDR2 reads SMNVEV (reference sequence). The CDR3 contains 13 residues. Germline trimming cut 4 bases from V and 8 bases from J; bases unmatched to any gene: 4. CDR3 sequence reads: CASSYDRGRGYTF. The CDR3 DNA reads as TGTGCCAGCAGTTACGACAGGGGGCGCGGCTACACCTTC.

The chain is built from TRBV20-1 and TRBJ1-4, with unresolved D. The CDR3 totals 15 residues. Germline assignment: CDR1 DFQATT and CDR2 SNEGSKA (reference sequence). Trimming shortened V by 1 base and J by 5 bases, and 14 bases separated the two germline ends. Written as DNA, the CDR3 is TGCAGTGCTAGAGCCTACGGACGATTCAATGAAAAACTGTTTTTT. Its translation: CSARAYGRFNEKLFF.

This clonotype has just a few counts. The chain recombines TRBV6-5 with TRBJ2-2, with TRBD2 as a possible D gene (6 bases). The CDR3 totals 15 residues. V was pared by 6 bases and J by 2 bases, with 13 bases between. Germline V lookup: CDR1 MNHEY, CDR2 SVGAGI. In nucleotides, the CDR3 is TGTGCCAGCAGCAAACTAGCTATTAACACCGGGGAGCTGTTTTTT. Residues: CASSKLAINTGELFF.

There are a few counts of this clonotype. The chain has TRBV7-9 and TRBJ2-1, with 13 nucleotides matching TRBD2. The V gene's germline CDR1 is SEHNR and CDR2 FQNEAQ (reference sequence). The J segment lost 6 bases and the V segment lost 5 bases, leaving 7 bases of the junction unmatched. The CDR3 totals 16 residues. The CDR3 spells CASSRRLAGGGNEQFF. DNA for the CDR3: TGTGCCAGCAGCCGGAGACTAGCGGGAGGTGGCAATGAGCAGTTCTTC.

This clonotype turned up a few times. CDR3 region: CSVVYPSGNQPQHF. In DNA, the CDR3 is TGCAGCGTTGTTTATCCTTCCGGCAATCAGCCCCAGCATTTT. The rearrangement joins TRBV29-1 to TRBJ1-5; D is undetermined. Germline V gives CDR1 SQVTM, CDR2 ANQGSEA. The CDR3 totals 14 residues. V lost 4 bases to trimming and J lost 2 bases, with 12 bases between them.

This clonotype was seen only a few times. The gene calls are TRBV3-1 and TRBJ2-5; D gene uncertain. CDR3 length: 15 amino acids. Germline CDR1 LGHDT, CDR2 YNNKEL (reference sequence). V lost 1 base to trimming and J lost 2 bases, with 11 bases between them. The CDR3 region has the DNA TGTGCCAGCAGCCAAGCACAGACACTACAAGAGACCCAGTACTTC. Its protein is CASSQAQTLQETQYF.

This chain joins TRBV7-9 and TRBJ1-3; D is uncertain. Trimming cost V 4 bases and J 2 bases, with 6 bases left between them. The CDR3 extends over 13 amino acids. The germline V gene has CDR1 SEHNR and CDR2 FQNEAQ (reference sequence). The CDR3 bases are TGTGCCAGCAGCTCCTCCCCTGGAAACACCATATATTTT. Protein sequence: CASSSSPGNTIYF.

Ten or more counts support this clonotype. The genes are TRBV7-3 and TRBJ2-3; D gene unclear. CDR3 length: 13 amino acids. Between the trimmed V and J ends, which lost 2 bases and 3 bases, there was a span of 6 bases. The germline CDR1 and CDR2 sequences are SGHTA and FQGTGA. CDR3 in amino acids: CASSLAATDTQYF. In DNA form, the CDR3 reads TGTGCCAGCAGCTTAGCAGCGACAGATACGCAGTATTTT. Complete variable domain (other parts from reference TRBV7-3 and TRBJ2-3): GAGVSQTPSNKVTEKGKYVELRCDPISGHTALYWYRQSLGQGPEFLIYFQGTGAADDSGLPNDRFFAVRPEGSVSTLKIQRTERGDSAVYLCASSLAATDTQYFGPGTRLTVL.

The sample holds a few counts of this clonotype. V usage is TRBV4-1 and J usage is TRBJ2-7, with D maybe TRBD2 (5 bases). The CDR3 consists of 16 residues. The V end lost 4 bases, the J end lost 2 bases, and 18 bases lay between the germline ends. Germline V gene sequence: CDR1 MGHRA, CDR2 YSYEKL. The CDR3 DNA reads TGCGCCAGCAGCCGAGAGGTCGGACTGTTGACCTACGAGCAGTACTTC. Protein product: CASSREVGLLTYEQYF.

This clonotype was seen more than once but under ten times. V usage is TRBV7-2 and J usage is TRBJ1-1, with a weak D call TRBD1 (5 bases). V shed 3 bases and J shed 4 bases, with 9 bases lying between them. The CDR3 has 13 amino acids. Germline CDR1 SGHTA, CDR2 FQGNSA. The CDR3 DNA sequence: TGTGCCAGCAGCTTCAGGGAGGGCACTGAAGCTTTCTTT. It codes for CASSFREGTEAFF. Variable domain in full (rest from reference TRBV7-2 and TRBJ1-1): GAGVSQSPSNKVTEKGKDVELRCDPISGHTALYWYRQSLGQGLEFLIYFQGNSAPDKSGLPSDRFSAERTGGSVSTLTIQRTQQEDSAVYLCASSFREGTEAFFGQGTRLTVV.

The chain is built from TRBV25-1 and TRBJ1-4; no definite D call. The V end lost 2 bases, the J end lost 5 bases, and 6 bases lay between the germline ends. This CDR3 has 13 amino acids. The germline V gene has CDR1 MGHDK and CDR2 SYGVNS. The CDR3 region is CASSEDWNEKLFF. CDR3 bases: TGTGCCAGCAGTGAAGACTGGAATGAAAAACTGTTTTTT.

This chain links TRBV7-2 with TRBJ1-5; D is possibly TRBD1 (5 bases). Germline V gene data show CDR1 as SGHTA and CDR2 as FQGNSA. V lost 1 base, J lost 2 bases, and 9 bases lay in between. The CDR3 is made up of 15 amino acids. The CDR3 reads CASSLVVGGNQPQHF. CDR3 bases: TGTGCCAGCAGCTTAGTAGTAGGGGGCAATCAGCCCCAGCATTTT.

The genes are TRBV28 and TRBJ2-3; perhaps TRBD2 as D (5 bases). This CDR3 is built from 14 residues. Germline CDR1 reads MDHEN; CDR2 reads SYDVKM. Trimming took 5 bases from V and 4 from J, leaving 13 bases between them. The CDR3 nucleotides read TGTGCCAGCAGTCATAGCGAGATACCAGATACGCAGTATTTT. Amino acid sequence: CASSHSEIPDTQYF.

J is TRBJ2-1 and V is TRBV27; a weak D match, TRBD2 (5 bases). Germline lookup yields CDR1 MNHEY and CDR2 SMNVEV (reference sequence). V was trimmed by 3 bases and J by 0 bases, leaving 9 bases between them. This CDR3 contains 15 residues. This chain's CDR3 is CASSFDGLSYNEQFF. In DNA, the CDR3 is TGTGCCAGCAGTTTTGACGGACTCTCCTACAATGAGCAGTTCTTC.

A note on this clonotype: Compared with germline, one end of the junction differs, possibly owing to a read error. The V gene is TRBV29-1, the J gene TRBJ1-2; 8 bases are shared with TRBD1. The CDR3 sequence is 12 residues long. Germline CDR1 SQVTM, CDR2 ANQGSEA. The CDR3 spells CSVAGQGYGYNF. For the CDR3, the DNA is TGCAGCGTCGCCGGACAGGGCTATGGCTACAACTTC. The variable domain in full, completed from reference TRBV29-1 and TRBJ1-2, reads SAVISQKPSRDICQRGTSLTIQCQVDSQVTMMFWYRQQPGQSLTLIATANQGSEATYESGFVIDKFPISRPNLTFSTLTVSNMSPEDSSIYLCSVAGQGYGYNFGSGTRLTVV.

This clonotype turned up a few times. J is TRBJ2-1 and V is TRBV7-9; maybe TRBD1 (5 bases). V lost 4 bases to trimming and J lost 6 bases, with 10 bases between them. Germline values: CDR1 SEHNR, CDR2 FQNEAQ (reference sequence). The length of the CDR3 is 13 residues. In nucleotides, the CDR3 is TGTGCCAGCAGCTATTATCAGGGCAATGAGCAGTTCTTC. Translating it yields CASSYYQGNEQFF.

This chain uses TRBV6-1 with TRBJ1-1, with TRBD1 as a possible D gene (5 bases). The germline V and J ends were trimmed by 4 bases and 6 bases, with 18 bases remaining between them. The CDR3 has 15 amino acids. Germline-derived CDR1 and CDR2 are MNHNS and SASEGT. The CDR3 is CASSVSGTYSAEAFF. DNA of the CDR3: TGTGCCAGCAGTGTTTCCGGGACCTATAGCGCTGAAGCTTTCTTT.